This TCR beta chain was recorded in a study of early T cells in non-severe SARS-CoV-2 infection. About the study: Investigators sequenced bulk RNA drawn from unsorted whole blood, and chains remained unpaired.

Individual cDNA molecules received unique molecular identifiers during library preparation. TCRdb independently ran MiXCR on the 5' RACE reads; one entry per CDR3 protein. The table includes 20,000 to 25,000 distinct CDR3 sequences, 4.5% detected once. This CDR3 region has 12 residues. The J segment lost 1 base and the V segment lost 7 bases, leaving 3 bases of the junction unmatched. Germline CDR1 SQVTM, CDR2 ANQGSEA. Broader study findings: VDJdb matching favored anti-spike CD8 responses, missing private and CD4 specificities.

This clonotype has just a few counts. Antigen unknown. With a much larger clone just one base away, this may be a read error. The missing conserved phenylalanine or tryptophan at the end of this CDR3 makes a read error likely. The sample comprised whole blood. This sequence joins TRBV29-1 and TRBJ2-5, with 7 bases matching TRBD2. The sequence was collected from an adult who was a healthcare worker with PCR-confirmed SARS-CoV-2 infection or an uninfected control (not recorded which). The CDR3 bases are TGCAGCGAGCGGGGCCCCCAAGAGACCCAGTACGTC. Translating it yields CSERGPQETQYV.